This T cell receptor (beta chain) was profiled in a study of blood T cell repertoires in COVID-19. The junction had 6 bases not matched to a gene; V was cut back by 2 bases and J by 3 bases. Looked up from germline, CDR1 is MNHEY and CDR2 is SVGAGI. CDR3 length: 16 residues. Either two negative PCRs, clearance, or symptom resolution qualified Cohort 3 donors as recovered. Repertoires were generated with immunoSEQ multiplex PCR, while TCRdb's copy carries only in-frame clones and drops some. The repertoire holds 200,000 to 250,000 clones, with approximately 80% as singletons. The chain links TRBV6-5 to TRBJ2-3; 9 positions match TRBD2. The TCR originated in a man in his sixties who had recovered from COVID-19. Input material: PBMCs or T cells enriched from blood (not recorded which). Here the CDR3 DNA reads TGTGCCAGCAGTTACGGGACTAGCCACATAACAGATACGCAGTATTTT. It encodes CASSYGTSHITDTQYF.